The present T cell receptor beta chain was sequenced within a study of Ad26.COV2.S vaccination and SARS-CoV-2 variants. Overall study context: By the intramuscular route, Ad26.COV2.S was given once, or twice 56 days apart. Study results and limitations: Placebo recipients had lower spike-specific TCR breadth than vaccine recipients. Reportedly, after vaccination the spike-specific CD8+ and CD4+ T cell responses displayed substantial breadth.

Looked up from germline, CDR1 is ENHRY and CDR2 is SYGVKD. The ends lost 5 bases at V and 5 bases at J; junction bases unmatched: 1. The CDR3 has 13 amino acids. Points on this clone: Antigen specificity is unknown.

Noted treatment: around 19 received Ad26.COV2.S at low or high dose, single or two shots; 5 received placebo; per-sample allocation not given. Collection of the samples took place on day 63 after the first injection of vaccine or placebo. The method was immunoSEQ multiplex PCR; TCRdb's version includes in-frame clones alone and lacks a portion of them. The table has hundreds of thousands of clones, more than 80% seen once; the top ten hold more than 9%. The material was peripheral blood, obtained in a trial of Ad26.COV2.S vaccine versus placebo. The receptor was derived from a person between 18 and 59 years old who received the Ad26.COV2.S COVID-19 vaccine or a placebo. The genes are TRBV10-3 and TRBJ2-7, with 12 nucleotides matching TRBD2. The CDR3 is CAISLAGGNEQYF. CDR3 DNA sequence: TGTGCCATCAGTCTAGCGGGAGGGAACGAGCAGTACTTC.